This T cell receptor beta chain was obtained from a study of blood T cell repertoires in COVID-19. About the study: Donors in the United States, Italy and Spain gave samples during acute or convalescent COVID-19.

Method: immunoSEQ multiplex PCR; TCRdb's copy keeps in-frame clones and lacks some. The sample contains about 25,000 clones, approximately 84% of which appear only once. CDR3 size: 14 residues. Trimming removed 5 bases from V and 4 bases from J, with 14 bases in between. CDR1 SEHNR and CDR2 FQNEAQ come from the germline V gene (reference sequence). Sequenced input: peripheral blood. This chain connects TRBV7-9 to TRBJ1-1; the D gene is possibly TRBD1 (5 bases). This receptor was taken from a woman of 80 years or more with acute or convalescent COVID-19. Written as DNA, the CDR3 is TGTGCCAGCAGCCCTAGGAGCCAGGGCACTGAAGCTTTCTTT. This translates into CASSPRSQGTEAFF.